This T cell receptor (beta chain) derives from a study of T-cell memory formation after mild COVID-19. Regarding the study as a whole: Among CD4+ contracting clones, most were CM and EM, and CD8+ ones EMRA.

TCRdb re-called the 5' RACE reads through MiXCR, storing one row per CDR3 protein. The repertoire holds approximately 240,000 distinct CDR3 sequences, with approximately 16% as singletons. A note on this clonotype: What it binds is unknown.

V was trimmed by 4 bases and J by 7 bases, leaving 14 bases between them. Germline V gene sequence: CDR1 SGHRS, CDR2 YFSETQ. The CDR3 contains 13 residues. This receptor was obtained from a man aged 18-30 years who had mild COVID-19 (a few samples of this study predate the infection). Cell type and time point are not known. The chain employs TRBV5-1 and TRBJ1-2; the D is unclear. The sequenced sample was PBMCs or a T cell subset sorted from them (not recorded which). The CDR3 region is CASSLKPVGGYTF. DNA of the CDR3: TGCGCCAGCAGCCTTAAGCCCGTGGGTGGCTACACCTTC.